The rows below give T cell receptor beta chains drawn from one sample of a study of cytotoxic CD8 clonotypes in ibrutinib-treated CLL. Using immunoSEQ multiplex PCR, the repertoire was profiled, and TCRdb retains in-frame clones only, with some absent. The sample includes 65,000 to 85,000 clones, 90% of them seen just once. Material: PBMCs, obtained after 12 months of ibrutinib treatment. Receptor source: a human donor with chronic lymphocytic leukemia. Each CDR3 is given with its conserved first and last residue. Each record gives: J gene, clone size, D gene, CDR3 length, V gene, CDR3 protein, CDR3 DNA. A D gene is named only where the DNA matches it firmly. Size tells how often a clone was seen (once, few, many) or the class of an expanded clone, and some rows leave it out.

TRBJ2-3 | . | . | 14 | TRBV6-5 | CASSWARHTDTQYF | TGTGCCAGCAGTTGGGCGAGACACACAGATACGCAGTATTTT
TRBJ1-5 | . | . | 13 | TRBV19 | CASSKSGDQPQHF | TGTGCCAGTAGCAAATCTGGGGATCAGCCCCAGCATTTT
TRBJ2-7 | . | TRBD1 | 11 | TRBV7-9 | CATGGSYEQYF | TGTGCCACAGGGGGTTCCTACGAGCAGTACTTC
TRBJ2-7 | . | TRBD1 | 13 | TRBV6-5 | CASRTGGLHEQYF | TGTGCCAGCAGAACAGGGGGCCTCCACGAGCAGTACTTC
TRBJ2-7 | . | . | 15 | TRBV7-3 | CASSLDSIGHYEQYF | TGTGCCAGCAGCCTAGATAGTATTGGACACTACGAGCAGTACTTC
TRBJ2-1 | . | . | 13 | TRBV9 | CASSAGSGNEQFF | TGTGCCAGCAGCGCGGGATCTGGCAATGAGCAGTTCTTC
TRBJ2-2 | . | TRBD1 | 16 | TRBV5-1 | CASSPLQGVGVGELFF | TGCGCCAGCAGCCCCTTGCAGGGGGTAGGTGTCGGGGAGCTGTTTTTT
TRBJ1-1 | . | . | 11 | TRBV20-1 | CSASRNTEAFF | TGCAGTGCTAGTAGGAACACTGAAGCTTTCTTT
TRBJ1-1 | few | TRBD1 | 15 | TRBV7-9 | CASSLFDRGGTEAFF | TGTGCCAGCAGCTTATTTGACAGGGGAGGAACTGAAGCTTTCTTT
TRBJ2-2 | . | . | 13 | TRBV5-8 | CASSLTNTGELFF | TGTGCCAGCAGCTTGACGAACACCGGGGAGCTGTTTTTT
TRBJ2-4 | . | . | 14 | TRBV6-5 | CASRKTSPSAIQYF | TGTGCCAGCCGCAAAACATCCCCCTCCGCCATTCAGTACTTC
TRBJ2-3 | . | . | 16 | TRBV4-1 | CASSPGAFERPDTQYF | TGCGCCAGCAGCCCCGGGGCCTTCGAGCGCCCAGATACGCAGTATTTT
TRBJ1-1 | . | . | 15 | TRBV18 | CASSENERSSTEAFF | TGTGCCAGCTCGGAAAACGAGAGGAGTTCCACTGAAGCTTTCTTT
TRBJ2-7 | . | . | 13 | TRBV4-3 | CASSQDLRDEQYF | TGCGCCAGCAGCCAAGATCTGAGGGACGAGCAGTACTTC
TRBJ1-2 | . | . | 11 | TRBV2 | CASTRWDGYTF | TGTGCCAGCACACGATGGGATGGCTACACCTTC
TRBJ1-1 | . | TRBD1 | 12 | TRBV5-8 | CASSLHTGAAFF | TGTGCCAGCAGCTTACACACAGGGGCCGCTTTCTTT
TRBJ2-3 | . | TRBD2 | 18 | TRBV4-3 | CASSQGGSGRAFADTQYF | TGCGCCAGCAGCCAAGGGGGTAGCGGGAGGGCGTTTGCAGATACGCAGTATTTT
TRBJ2-7 | . | . | 14 | TRBV21-1 | CASSNSGLAYEQYF | TGTGCCAGCAGCAACTCAGGACTGGCCTACGAGCAGTACTTC
TRBJ2-1 | once | . | 10 | TRBV5-1 | CASGSNEQFF | TGCGCCAGCGGCTCTAATGAGCAGTTCTTC
TRBJ1-2 | . | . | 15 | TRBV19 | CASSLRGEANYGYTF | TGTGCCAGTAGTCTCAGGGGCGAAGCTAACTATGGCTACACCTTC
TRBJ1-2 | . | TRBD1 | 15 | TRBV5-1 | CASSWTDRGSRGYTF | TGCGCCAGCAGCTGGACAGACAGGGGAAGTCGGGGCTACACCTTC
TRBJ2-3 | . | . | 15 | TRBV11-2 | CASSLGAGDGDTQYF | TGTGCCAGCAGCTTGGGGGCTGGGGACGGGGATACGCAGTATTTT
TRBJ1-4 | few | . | 13 | TRBV10-1 | CASSSGPNEKLFF | TGCGCCAGCAGTTCGGGGCCTAATGAAAAACTGTTTTTT
TRBJ1-2 | . | . | 18 | TRBV23-1 | CASSQSGGVGCEGHGYTF | TGCGCCAGCAGTCAATCCGGAGGGGTGGGCTGCGAAGGACATGGCTACACCTTC
TRBJ2-2 | . | . | 13 | TRBV6-5 | CASIRERTGELFF | TGTGCCAGCATACGGGAGCGCACCGGGGAGCTGTTTTTT
TRBJ2-1 | . | TRBD1 | 13 | TRBV6-6 | CASSDRVYDEQFF | TGTGCCAGCAGCGACAGGGTATACGATGAGCAGTTCTTC
TRBJ1-2 | . | . | 14 | TRBV15 | CATSPREERYGYTF | TGTGCCACCAGCCCACGGGAGGAACGGTATGGCTACACCTTC